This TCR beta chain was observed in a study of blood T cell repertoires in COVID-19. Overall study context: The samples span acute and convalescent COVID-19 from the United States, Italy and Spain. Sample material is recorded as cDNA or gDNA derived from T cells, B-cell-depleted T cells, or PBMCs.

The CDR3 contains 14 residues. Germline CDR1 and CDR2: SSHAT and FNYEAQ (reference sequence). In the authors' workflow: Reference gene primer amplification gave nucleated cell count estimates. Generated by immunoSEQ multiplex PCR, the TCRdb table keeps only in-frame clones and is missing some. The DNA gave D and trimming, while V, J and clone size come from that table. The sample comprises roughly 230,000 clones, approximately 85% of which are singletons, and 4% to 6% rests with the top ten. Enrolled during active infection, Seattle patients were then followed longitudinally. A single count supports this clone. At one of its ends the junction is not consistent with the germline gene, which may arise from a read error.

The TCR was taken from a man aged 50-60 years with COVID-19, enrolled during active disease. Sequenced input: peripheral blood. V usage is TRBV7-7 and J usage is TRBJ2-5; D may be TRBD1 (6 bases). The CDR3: CASSSQGFQETQYF. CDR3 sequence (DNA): TGTGCTAGCAGCTCACAGGGTTTCCAAGAGACCCAGTACTTC.